A single sample gave rise to the 3 T cell receptor beta chains below, sequenced in a study of regulatory T cells in long-lasting Graves disease. Specified time point: persistent/refractory GD, antithyroid drugs over 5 years with positive TRAb. RNA isolated from PBMCs was used to make the TCR library. Combining iRepertoire HTBI primers with Arm-PCR of CDR3 regions, the authors built TCR beta libraries. TCRdb re-called the multiplex PCR reads through MiXCR, storing one row per CDR3 protein. The sample includes a few hundred thousand distinct CDR3 sequences, about 22% of them seen just once. This specimen was peripheral blood mononuclear cells (PBMCs), taken when the disease was refractory, from a patient treated with antithyroid drugs. Source of these receptors: a female donor with Graves disease.

This clonotype has just one count. This may be a read error, as it is one base from a much larger clone. The CDR3 sequence is CACSYPDPREAQYF. The CDR3, as DNA: TGTGCCTGCAGTTACCCCGACCCTCGAGAGGCCCAGTACTTC. The chain has TRBV6-2 or TRBV6-3 and TRBJ2-5; D is undetermined. Germline V gene sequence: CDR1 MNHEY, CDR2 SVGEGT. The length of the CDR3 is 14 residues.

This chain connects TRBV5-1 to TRBJ2-1; D not certain. CDR1 is SGHRS and CDR2 is YFSETQ in the germline V gene. The CDR3 consists of 14 residues. Trimming removed 2 bases from V and 0 bases from J, with 6 bases in between. For the CDR3, the DNA is TGCGCCAGCAGCTTACAGAGCTCCTACAATGAGCAGTTCTTC. It translates to CASSLQSSYNEQFF.

This chain uses TRBV27 with TRBJ2-7; D not certain. CDR1 and CDR2 (germline): MNHEY, SMNVEV (reference sequence). The CDR3 contains 15 residues. Trimming took off 3 bases at V and 2 bases at J, with 14 bases between the two ends. Here the CDR3 DNA reads TGTGCCAGCAGTTTTACCGAACAACCACCCTACGAGCAGTACTTC. Translated, it gives CASSFTEQPPYEQYF.